This T cell receptor (beta chain) was identified in a study of blood T cell repertoires in COVID-19. The CDR3 runs 14 residues. J gave up 4 bases and V 0 bases, and 2 bases lay outside the gene matches. The germline V gene has CDR1 SGHRS and CDR2 YFSETQ. Worth noting for this clone: Within the sample, other DNA sequences also encode this same CDR3.

Profiling relied on immunoSEQ multiplex PCR, and the TCRdb table lists in-frame clones only, not all of them. The sample shows some 250,000 clones, around 83% of them seen only once. The source material was peripheral blood. The clonotype was recovered from a man aged 35-49 years with active or convalescent COVID-19. The chain joins TRBV5-1 to TRBJ1-1; TRBD1 aligns across 8 bases. The CDR3 DNA reads as TGCGCCAGCAGCTTGGATGGACAGGGCACTGAAGCTTTCTTT. This sequence encodes CASSLDGQGTEAFF.